These T cell receptor beta chains were read from a single sample in a study of a mutant IDH1 vaccine in newly diagnosed glioma. The antigens for these receptors are not known. TCRdb's table, derived via immunoSEQ multiplex PCR, lists solely in-frame clones and lacks some. The profile covers 120,000 or so clones, with about four fifths appearing a single time and 4.5% to 6% taken by the ten largest. The sample in question was PBMCs, obtained from a glioma patient whose treatment included an IDH1 peptide vaccine. These receptors were collected from a man aged 35-49 years with glioma. The CDR3 runs from the conserved cysteine through the conserved F or W. Fields, in order: clone size, V gene, D gene, J gene, CDR3 protein, CDR3 DNA. D genes are given only for firm matches. Size tells how often a clone was seen (once, few, many) or the class of an expanded clone, and some rows leave it out.

NA	TRBV6-5	TRBD1	TRBJ2-7	CASSTGQGSYEQYF	TGTGCCAGCAGCACCGGACAGGGTTCCTACGAGCAGTACTTC
NA	TRBV4-1	TRBD2	TRBJ2-7	CASSQVTSGIYEQYF	TGCGCCAGCAGCCAAGTTACTAGCGGGATCTACGAGCAGTACTTC
few	TRBV25-1	NA	TRBJ2-5	CASSGGNLGETQYF	TGTGCCAGCAGTGGGGGTAATCTCGGAGAGACCCAGTACTTC
NA	TRBV5-4	TRBD2	TRBJ2-7	CASSLRTGGGEQYF	TGTGCCAGCAGCTTGCGGACCGGGGGGGGCGAGCAGTACTTC
NA	TRBV9	NA	TRBJ1-1	CASSVLKNTEAFF	TGTGCCAGCAGCGTACTAAAAAACACTGAAGCTTTCTTT
NA	TRBV10-3	TRBD1	TRBJ2-5	CAISGDRRGTIQETQYF	TGTGCCATCAGTGGGGACAGGAGGGGGACAATCCAAGAGACCCAGTACTTC
NA	TRBV7-2	NA	TRBJ2-3	CASSLAGRGTDTQYF	TGTGCCAGCAGCTTAGCGGGCAGGGGAACAGATACGCAGTATTTT
NA	TRBV30	TRBD1	TRBJ1-5	CAWRPAGQISNQPQHF	TGTGCCTGGAGACCCGCGGGACAGATTAGCAATCAGCCCCAGCATTTT
few	TRBV11-2	NA	TRBJ1-2	CASSLGAGYGYTF	TGTGCCAGCAGCTTGGGGGCCGGCTATGGCTACACCTTC
NA	TRBV6-7	NA	TRBJ1-2	CASSYPRRGRRDGYTF	TGTGCCAGCAGTTACCCGAGGAGGGGCCGGCGGGATGGCTACACCTTC
NA	TRBV18	NA	TRBJ1-2	CASSPRTENYYGYTF	TGTGCCAGCTCACCACGGACAGAAAACTACTATGGCTACACCTTC
few	TRBV6-1	NA	TRBJ1-3	CASLPVSGNTIYF	TGTGCCAGCCTTCCAGTCTCTGGAAACACCATATATTTT
NA	TRBV7-7	TRBD1	TRBJ2-3	CASSLGQGGFTDTQYF	TGTGCTAGCAGCTTAGGACAGGGGGGATTCACAGATACGCAGTATTTT
NA	TRBV9	TRBD1	TRBJ1-3	CASSPRQGRSGNTIYF	TGTGCCAGCAGCCCCCGACAGGGCCGCTCTGGAAACACCATATATTTT
NA	TRBV6-1	NA	TRBJ2-7	CASTEGLDSSYEQYF	TGTGCCAGCACCGAGGGCCTCGACAGCTCCTACGAGCAGTACTTC
NA	TRBV30	NA	TRBJ1-4	CAWSANGTPNEKLFF	TGTGCCTGGAGTGCGAACGGGACACCTAATGAAAAACTGTTTTTT
few	TRBV27	TRBD1	TRBJ2-4	CASSPTGGYENIQYF	TGTGCCAGCAGTCCGACAGGGGGCTACGAGAACATTCAGTACTTC
NA	TRBV7-7	TRBD2	TRBJ2-5	CASSLGAGGRSETQYF	TGTGCTAGCAGCTTAGGAGCGGGCGGGAGGTCGGAGACCCAGTACTTC
NA	TRBV30	NA	TRBJ2-4	CAWTTKGSRNIQYF	TGTGCCTGGACCACAAAGGGGTCGAGAAACATTCAGTACTTC